This entry lists 6 T cell receptor beta chains sequenced from one sample in a study of Ad26.COV2.S vaccination and SARS-CoV-2 variants. Treatment in this sample: some 20 received Ad26.COV2.S at low or high dose, single or two shots; roughly 5 received placebo; per-sample allocation not given. Sample collection was performed on day 63 after the first vaccine or placebo injection. Assay used: immunoSEQ multiplex PCR; TCRdb lists only in-frame clones, some missing. Altogether about 400,000 clones are present, 83% being singletons, with the ten largest covering 7.4%. The sequenced sample was peripheral blood, obtained in a trial of Ad26.COV2.S vaccine versus placebo. The source is a person between 18 and 65 years old who received the Ad26.COV2.S COVID-19 vaccine or a placebo.

The chain uses TRBV23-1 and TRBJ1-1; 9 bases align to TRBD1. TRBV23-1 is assigned to the ORF class and has an uncertain function. The V gene end was trimmed by 6 bases and the J gene end by 7 bases; junction bases not matched to a gene: 9. CDR3 size: 14 residues. The CDR3 region is CASRQGRQGDEAFF. Here the CDR3 DNA reads TGCGCCAGCAGACAGGGAAGACAGGGGGATGAAGCTTTCTTT.

The chain couples TRBV7-6 to TRBJ1-4; 10 bases are a match to TRBD1. Trimming took 6 bases from V and 6 from J; bases not matched to a gene: 7. Germline V gives CDR1 SGHVS, CDR2 FNYEAQ. There are 15 residues in the CDR3. As DNA, the CDR3 is TGTGCCAGCAGTCAGAGGGACAGGGGACATGAAAAACTGTTTTTT. It translates to CASSQRDRGHEKLFF.

V usage is TRBV7-2 and J usage is TRBJ2-2; 9 bases match TRBD2. The CDR3 extends over 17 amino acids. With 5 bases clipped from V and 3 bases from J, the junction kept 10 bases outside the gene matches. Looked up from germline, CDR1 is SGHTA and CDR2 is FQGNSA. Written as DNA, the CDR3 is TGTGCCAGCAGCCCGTCGACTAGCGGTTTTTACACCGGGGAGCTGTTTTTT. Amino acid sequence: CASSPSTSGFYTGELFF.

The chain combines TRBV4-3 with TRBJ2-7, with 8 bases fitting TRBD1. Losses at the gene ends were 1 base for V and 3 bases for J; bases not matched to a gene: 8. The CDR3 has 16 residues. Germline lookup yields CDR1 LGHNA and CDR2 YSLEER. The DNA for the CDR3 is TGCGCCAGCAGCCAAGTTGTAGGACAGGGACTCTACGAGCAGTACTTC. Translation: CASSQVVGQGLYEQYF.

In DNA form, the CDR3 reads TGTGCCAGCAGTGAAGTAAGCGGGGGCCTTACTTACAATGAGCAGTTCTTC. Amino acid sequence: CASSEVSGGLTYNEQFF. The chain is built from TRBV2 and TRBJ2-1; 8 bases are shared with TRBD2. CDR1 SNHLY and CDR2 FYNNEI come from the germline V gene. Losses at the gene ends were 1 base for V and 4 bases for J; bases not matched to a gene: 9. The CDR3 consists of 17 residues.

CDR3 sequence (DNA): TGTGCCAGCAGCTCAGGGCCAACTGGGGCCAACGTCCTGACTTTC. Amino acids: CASSSGPTGANVLTF. The V gene is TRBV5-6, the J gene TRBJ2-6, with a tentative D call TRBD1 (5 bases). V was pared by 3 bases and J by 2 bases, with 9 bases between. Germline V gives CDR1 SGHDT, CDR2 YYEEEE. This CDR3 contains 15 residues. Using reference TRBV5-6 and TRBJ2-6 for the parts outside the CDR3, the full variable domain is DAGVTQSPTHLIKTRGQQVTLRCSPKSGHDTVSWYQQALGQGPQFIFQYYEEEERQRGNFPDRFSGHQFPNYSSELNVNALLLGDSALYLCASSSGPTGANVLTFGAGSRLTVL.